This T cell receptor (beta chain) was retrieved from a study of regulatory T cells in long-lasting Graves disease. This CDR3 spans 13 amino acids. Trimming pared 11 bases from V and 0 bases from J, leaving 11 bases between. Germline values: CDR1 MNHNS, CDR2 SASEGT. Combining iRepertoire HTBI primers with Arm-PCR of CDR3 regions, the authors built TCR beta libraries. TCRdb re-called the multiplex PCR reads through MiXCR, storing one row per CDR3 protein. The sample gives roughly 350,000 distinct CDR3 sequences, around 16% of which show up once; roughly 21% is in the top ten. This clonotype was found a few times. Its cognate antigen is unknown. Regarding time point: newly diagnosed GD, antithyroid drugs for less than 3 months. Making the TCR library involved RNA that had been extracted from PBMCs. Study-wide findings and caveats: The researchers studied only peripheral blood, not thyroid tissue. Public clonotype sharing was higher in persistent than newly diagnosed patients.

These same data were also listed under a study on T cells in Graves' hyperthyroidism and ophthalmopathy. From that report: In blood, most of the thyroid clonotypes expanded above 0.001 were also present. Classification by a 13 V-J model distinguished ophthalmopathy from stable hyperthyroidism.

The chain combines TRBV6-1 with TRBJ2-4; D not resolved. This sequence was found in a woman aged 18-29 years with Graves disease. Sequences were derived from peripheral blood mononuclear cells (PBMCs), sampled at new diagnosis, from a patient treated with antithyroid drugs. The CDR3 is CAAADLAKNIQYF. The CDR3 bases are TGTGCCGCCGCCGACCTAGCCAAAAACATTCAGTACTTC.